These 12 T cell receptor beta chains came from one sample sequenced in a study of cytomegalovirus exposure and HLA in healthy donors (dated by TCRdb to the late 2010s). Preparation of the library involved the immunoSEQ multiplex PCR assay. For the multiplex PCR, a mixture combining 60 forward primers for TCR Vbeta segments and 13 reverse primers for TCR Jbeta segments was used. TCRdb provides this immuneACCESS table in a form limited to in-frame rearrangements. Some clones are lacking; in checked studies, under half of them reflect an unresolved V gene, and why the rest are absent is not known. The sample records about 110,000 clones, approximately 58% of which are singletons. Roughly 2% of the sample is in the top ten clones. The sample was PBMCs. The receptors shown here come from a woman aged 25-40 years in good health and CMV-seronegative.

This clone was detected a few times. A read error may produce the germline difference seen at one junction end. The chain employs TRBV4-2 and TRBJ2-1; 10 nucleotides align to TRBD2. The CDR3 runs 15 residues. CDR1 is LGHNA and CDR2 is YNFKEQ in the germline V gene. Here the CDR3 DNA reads TGTGCCAGCAGCGAAGAGGGACTAGCGTTAGATGAGCAGTTCTTC. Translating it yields CASSEEGLALDEQFF.

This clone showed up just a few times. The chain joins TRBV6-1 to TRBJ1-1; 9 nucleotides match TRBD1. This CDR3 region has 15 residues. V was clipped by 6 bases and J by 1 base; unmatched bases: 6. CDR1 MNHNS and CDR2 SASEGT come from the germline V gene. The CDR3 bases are TGTGCCAGCAGCGCCCAGACAGGGGGGAACACTGAAGCTTTCTTT. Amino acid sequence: CASSAQTGGNTEAFF.

For the CDR3, the DNA is TGTGCCAGCAAGAGCGGGACAGGGAGGGAGACCCAGTACTTC. Its protein is CASKSGTGRETQYF. The chain carries TRBV2 and TRBJ2-5, with 9 bases identical to TRBD1. J was trimmed by 5 bases and V by 7 bases; bases with no gene match: 8. CDR1 is SNHLY, CDR2 FYNNEI, per germline. This CDR3 comprises 14 residues.

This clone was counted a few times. The CDR3 DNA follows: TGTGCCAGCAGCTTACGCAGGACTAGCGATGAGCAGTTCTTC. This sequence encodes CASSLRRTSDEQFF. The V call is TRBV5-6, the J call TRBJ2-1, with 9 bases lining up with TRBD2. The CDR3 is 14 amino acids. The V segment lost 2 bases and the J segment 8 bases; nucleotides outside the gene matches: 5. CDR1 is SGHDT and CDR2 is YYEEEE in the germline V gene.

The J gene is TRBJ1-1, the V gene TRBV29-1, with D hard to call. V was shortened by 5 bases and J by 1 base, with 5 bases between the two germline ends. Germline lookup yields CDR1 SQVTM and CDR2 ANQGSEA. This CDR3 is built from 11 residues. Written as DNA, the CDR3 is TGCAGCGTTACATCGAACACTGAAGCTTTCTTT. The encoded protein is CSVTSNTEAFF.

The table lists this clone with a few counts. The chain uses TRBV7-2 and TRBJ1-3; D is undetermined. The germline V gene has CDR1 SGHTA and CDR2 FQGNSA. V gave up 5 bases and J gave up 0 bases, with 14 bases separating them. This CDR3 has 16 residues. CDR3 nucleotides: TGTGCCAGCAGCCCTTCTGGGCAGAGCTCTGGAAACACCATATATTTT. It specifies CASSPSGQSSGNTIYF.

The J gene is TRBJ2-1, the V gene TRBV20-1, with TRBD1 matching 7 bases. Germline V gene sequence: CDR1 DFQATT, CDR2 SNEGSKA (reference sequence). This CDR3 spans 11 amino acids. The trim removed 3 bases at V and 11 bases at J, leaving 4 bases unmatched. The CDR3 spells CSARGQQQQFF. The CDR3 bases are TGCAGTGCTAGGGGACAGCAGCAGCAGTTCTTC.

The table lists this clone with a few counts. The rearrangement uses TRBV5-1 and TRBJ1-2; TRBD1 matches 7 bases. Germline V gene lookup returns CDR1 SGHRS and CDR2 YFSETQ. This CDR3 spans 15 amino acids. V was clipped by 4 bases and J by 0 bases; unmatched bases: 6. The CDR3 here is CASSPGDRSNYGYTF. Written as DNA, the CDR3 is TGCGCCAGCAGCCCTGGGGACAGATCTAACTATGGCTACACCTTC.

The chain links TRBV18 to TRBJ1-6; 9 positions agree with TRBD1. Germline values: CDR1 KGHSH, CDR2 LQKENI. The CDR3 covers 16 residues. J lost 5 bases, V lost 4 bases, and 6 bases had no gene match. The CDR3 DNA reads TGTGCCAGCTCACTAACAGGGGGCTTCGATAATTCACCCCTCCACTTT. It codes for CASSLTGGFDNSPLHF.

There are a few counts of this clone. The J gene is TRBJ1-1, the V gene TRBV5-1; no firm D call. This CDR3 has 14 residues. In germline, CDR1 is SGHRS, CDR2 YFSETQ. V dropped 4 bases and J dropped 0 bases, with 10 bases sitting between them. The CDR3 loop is CASSPGVLNTEAFF. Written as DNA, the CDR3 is TGCGCCAGCAGCCCGGGAGTTTTGAACACTGAAGCTTTCTTT.

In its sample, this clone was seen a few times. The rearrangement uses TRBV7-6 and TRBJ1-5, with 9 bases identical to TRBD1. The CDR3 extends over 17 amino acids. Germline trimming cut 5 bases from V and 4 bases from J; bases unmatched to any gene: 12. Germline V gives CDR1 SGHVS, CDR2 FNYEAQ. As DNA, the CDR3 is TGTGCCAGCAGCAAAGCCGACCCCGGACAGGGGAATCAGCCCCAGCATTTT. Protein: CASSKADPGQGNQPQHF.

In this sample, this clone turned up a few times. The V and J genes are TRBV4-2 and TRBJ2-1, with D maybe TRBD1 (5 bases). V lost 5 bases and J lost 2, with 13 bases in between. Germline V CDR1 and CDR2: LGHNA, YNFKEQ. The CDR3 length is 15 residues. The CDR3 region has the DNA TGTGCCAGCAGCGTTCAGGGCGAGGCCTACAATGAGCAGTTCTTC. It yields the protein CASSVQGEAYNEQFF.